The TCR beta chain described here comes from a study of shared clonotypes between healthy human individuals. This table comes from immunoSEQ multiplex PCR, and its TCRdb copy is limited to in-frame clones, with some not included. The table records roughly 2.6 million clones, roughly nine tenths of them present only once. The CDR3 covers 15 residues. Trimming at V came to 7 bases and at J to 3 bases, leaving 6 bases not matched to a gene. The germline V gene encodes CDR1 WSHSY and CDR2 SAAADI. The specimen was naive CD4+ T cells sorted from blood. Subset denoted: CD45RA+ positively selected. The chain recombines TRBV10-2 with TRBJ2-3, with TRBD2 matching over 11 bases. This TCR derives from a man younger than 35 in good health. The DNA of the CDR3 is TGCGCCAGCAAGGGACTAGCGGTCCTGACAGATACGCAGTATTTT. Residues: CASKGLAVLTDTQYF.